The source of this TCR beta chain is a study of shared clonotypes between healthy human individuals. J was trimmed by 7 bases and V by 6 bases; bases with no gene match: 10. This CDR3 has 15 amino acids. Germline values: CDR1 MDHEN, CDR2 SYDVKM. The table came from immunoSEQ multiplex PCR; TCRdb's copy has only in-frame clones and leaves some out. Of about 480,000 clones listed, around 79% were seen once; the top ten hold approximately 13%. The V gene is TRBV28, the J gene TRBJ1-5; 9 bases fit TRBD1. The sequencing sample was made of PBMCs. The TCR comes from a woman between 35 and 50 years old in good health. Some clones in this sample may be carry-over from other donors' samples. The DNA for the CDR3 is TGTGCCAGCAGCTTGGGACAGGGACAGTGGCAGCCCCAGCATTTT. This gives the protein CASSLGQGQWQPQHF.